The T cell receptor beta chain under discussion was sequenced for a study of blood T cell repertoires in COVID-19. This table comes from immunoSEQ multiplex PCR, and its TCRdb copy is limited to in-frame clones, with some not included. This sample carries about 85,000 clones, roughly four fifths of them seen once, and the ten largest clones take 1.2%. This clonotype originated in a woman of 80 years or more with acute or convalescent COVID-19. Sequenced input: peripheral blood.

The CDR3 DNA reads TGCGCCAGCAGCTTAGGACAGTCGGATCAGCCCCAGCATTTT. Amino acid sequence: CASSLGQSDQPQHF. The chain employs TRBV5-1 and TRBJ1-5; TRBD1 might be the D (6 bases). V lost 2 bases to trimming and J lost 5 bases, with 11 bases between them. Germline-derived CDR1 and CDR2 are SGHRS and YFSETQ. The CDR3 contains 14 residues.